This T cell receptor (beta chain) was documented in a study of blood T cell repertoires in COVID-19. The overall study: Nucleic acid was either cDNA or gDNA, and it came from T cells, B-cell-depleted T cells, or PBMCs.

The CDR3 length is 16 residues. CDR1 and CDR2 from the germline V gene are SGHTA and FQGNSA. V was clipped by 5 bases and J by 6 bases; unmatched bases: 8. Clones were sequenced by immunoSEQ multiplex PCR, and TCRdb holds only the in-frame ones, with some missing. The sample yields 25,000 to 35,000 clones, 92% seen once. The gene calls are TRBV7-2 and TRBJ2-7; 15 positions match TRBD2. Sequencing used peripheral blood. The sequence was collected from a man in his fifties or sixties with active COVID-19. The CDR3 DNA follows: TGTGCCAGCAGCCAAAGGACTAGCGGGGGGGCCCTCGAGCAGTACTTC. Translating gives CASSQRTSGGALEQYF.